Each of the 17 T cell receptor beta chains below was sequenced from the same sample in a study of blood T cell repertoires in COVID-19. The data were produced by immunoSEQ multiplex PCR, yet TCRdb's version contains in-frame clones alone and is incomplete. The repertoire holds more than 95,000 clones, with over 75% as singletons. Sequenced material: peripheral blood. All receptors come from a human donor with active COVID-19. The donor label of this sample is uncertain.

This chain links TRBV30 with TRBJ2-7, with D perhaps matching TRBD1 (6 bases). The CDR3 consists of 15 residues. Trimming removed 0 bases at V and 3 bases at J, with 15 bases between. The V gene's germline CDR1 is GTSNPN and CDR2 SVGIG (reference sequence). Here the CDR3 DNA reads TGTGCCTGGAGTGTCCGGACAGTGATCGTCTACGAGCAGTACTTC. Protein sequence: CAWSVRTVIVYEQYF.

J is TRBJ1-6 and V is TRBV27, with 9 nucleotides matching TRBD1. In germline, CDR1 is MNHEY, CDR2 SMNVEV (reference sequence). CDR3 length: 15 amino acids. V dropped 6 bases and J dropped 10; count of bases not matched to a gene: 10. CDR3 nucleotide sequence: TGTGCCAGCAGCTCGACTGGACAGGGGTTGTCACCCCTCCACTTT. Amino acids: CASSSTGQGLSPLHF.

This clone came up once. The rearrangement joins TRBV11-2 to TRBJ1-1; weak D call: TRBD1 (5 bases). V lost 5 bases and J 4 bases, leaving 17 bases between the germline ends. The germline V gene encodes CDR1 SGHAT and CDR2 FQNNGV. The CDR3 spans 15 residues. The CDR3 loop reads CASSEGLGGGTEAFF. The CDR3 region has the DNA TGTGCCAGCAGCGAGGGACTCGGGGGGGGCACTGAAGCTTTCTTT.

As for this clone: Within the sample, other DNA sequences also encode this same CDR3. The chain recombines TRBV9 with TRBJ2-5; TRBD2 matches at 9 bases. The CDR3 is made up of 15 amino acids. Germline V lookup: CDR1 SGDLS, CDR2 YYNGEE. The V gene end was trimmed by 1 base and the J gene end by 2 bases; junction bases not matched to a gene: 3. CDR3 residues: CASSVRGGGQETQYF. CDR3 in DNA: TGTGCCAGCAGCGTACGCGGGGGGGGACAAGAGACCCAGTACTTC.

This clone has more than one count but fewer than ten. This sequence joins TRBV6-2 or TRBV6-3 and TRBJ2-7; a possible D gene is TRBD2 (6 bases). This CDR3 is 15 amino acids long. The ends were cut back, 2 bases at V and 0 bases at J, with 11 bases in the middle. CDR1 is MNHEY, CDR2 SVGEGT, per germline. The CDR3 nucleotides are TGTGCCAGCAGTTACGCGGGACGGAACTCCTACGAGCAGTACTTC. Translating it yields CASSYAGRNSYEQYF.

The rearrangement joins TRBV29-1 to TRBJ2-1, with TRBD1 identical over 7 bases. The trim removed 7 bases at V and 13 bases at J, leaving 7 bases unmatched. The CDR3 sequence is 10 residues long. Germline V gives CDR1 SQVTM, CDR2 ANQGSEA. CDR3 region: CSDRTGSQFF. CDR3 coding DNA: TGCAGCGATCGGACAGGATCCCAGTTCTTC.

The chain joins TRBV27 to TRBJ2-1; D might be TRBD1 (6 bases). The CDR3 sequence is 14 residues long. The V gene lost 3 bases and the J gene lost 6 bases, with 12 bases spanning the gap. The germline V gene has CDR1 MNHEY and CDR2 SMNVEV (reference sequence). CDR3 sequence (DNA): TGTGCCAGCAGTTTTCAGGGGTCTGGCAATGAGCAGTTCTTC. It yields the protein CASSFQGSGNEQFF.

This chain links TRBV28 with TRBJ2-6, with D uncertain. Trimming took 4 bases from V and 0 from J, leaving 7 bases between them. This CDR3 has 15 residues. The germline V gene has CDR1 MDHEN and CDR2 SYDVKM. CDR3 amino acids: CASSSHSSGANVLTF. DNA of the CDR3: TGTGCCAGCAGTTCTCACAGCTCTGGGGCCAACGTCCTGACTTTC. The full variable domain, with the rest looked up from reference TRBV28 and TRBJ2-6, is DVKVTQSSRYLVKRTGEKVFLECVQDMDHENMFWYRQDPGLGLRLIYFSYDVKMKEKGDIPEGYSVSREKKERFSLILESASTNQTSMYLCASSSHSSGANVLTFGAGSRLTVL.

This chain links TRBV6-2 or TRBV6-3 with TRBJ2-1, with 10 bases aligning to TRBD2. Germline CDR1 reads MNHEY; CDR2 reads SVGEGT. V trimming: 4 bases; J trimming: 6 bases; junction bases outside the gene matches: 6. The CDR3 is 15 residues long. The CDR3 is CASSSSRLAGNEQFF. CDR3 in DNA: TGTGCCAGCAGTTCTTCCAGACTAGCGGGCAATGAGCAGTTCTTC.

The V and J genes are TRBV3-1 (or the pseudogene TRBV3-2) and TRBJ2-5, with D possibly TRBD2 on 7 matching bases. Germline assignment: CDR1 LGHDT and CDR2 YNNKEL (reference sequence). The CDR3 has 16 amino acids. Trimming cost V 2 bases and J 4 bases, with 17 bases left between them. The CDR3 sequence: CASSQRVVGGRETQYF. CDR3 nucleotides: TGTGCCAGCAGCCAAAGAGTTGTCGGGGGGCGAGAGACCCAGTACTTC.

This clone has a single count. The chain carries TRBV30 and TRBJ1-2; tentatively, D is TRBD1 (6 bases). Trimming shortened V by 3 bases and J by 0 bases, and 8 bases separated the two germline ends. This CDR3 spans 13 amino acids. The germline gives CDR1 GTSNPN, CDR2 SVGIG (reference sequence). This CDR3 reads CAWRWTANYGYTF. The CDR3 DNA reads TGTGCCTGGAGGTGGACAGCTAACTATGGCTACACCTTC.

The chain links TRBV4-3 to TRBJ2-5; 7 bases agree with TRBD1. The CDR3 is 16 amino acids. Germline V lookup: CDR1 LGHNA, CDR2 YSLEER. Trimming cost V 0 bases and J 2 bases; bases outside gene matches: 6. The CDR3 is CASSQEKGQLQETQYF. The CDR3 coding sequence is TGCGCCAGCAGCCAAGAGAAGGGACAGCTTCAAGAGACCCAGTACTTC.

There are a few counts of this clone. DNA of the CDR3: TGCGCCAGCAGCCGGACAGGGCCGGGGGGCTTATATGGCTACACCTTC. The encoded protein is CASSRTGPGGLYGYTF. The chain combines TRBV4-3 with TRBJ1-2; TRBD1 matches at 8 bases. The V and J ends lost 4 bases and 5 bases, in that order; junction bases with no gene match: 12. CDR1 is LGHNA and CDR2 is YSLEER in the germline V gene. The CDR3 spans 16 residues.

In its sample, this clone was seen once. The chain joins TRBV5-4 to TRBJ2-2; TRBD2 is a possible D gene (5 bases). Germline V gives CDR1 SGHNT, CDR2 YYREEE (reference sequence). V lost 2 bases and J lost 3, with 8 bases in between. This CDR3 contains 14 residues. CDR3 DNA sequence: TGTGCCAGCAGCTTACTGCGGGACACCGGGGAGCTGTTTTTT. It yields the protein CASSLLRDTGELFF. The full variable domain, with the rest looked up from reference TRBV5-4 and TRBJ2-2, is ETGVTQSPTHLIKTRGQQVTLRCSSQSGHNTVSWYQQALGQGPQFIFQYYREEENGRGNFPPRFSGLQFPNYSSELNVNALELDDSALYLCASSLLRDTGELFFGEGSRLTVL.

The chain recombines TRBV7-9 with TRBJ1-5; D gene ambiguous. Germline V gene data show CDR1 as SEHNR and CDR2 as FQNEAQ (reference sequence). Trimming removed 2 bases at V and 6 bases at J, with 8 bases between. The CDR3 is 13 amino acids. The CDR3 sequence: CASSLSGFQPQHF. The CDR3 nucleotides read TGTGCCAGCAGCTTATCGGGGTTTCAGCCCCAGCATTTT. The whole variable domain, filled in from reference TRBV7-9 and TRBJ1-5, reads DTGVSQNPRHKITKRGQNVTFRCDPISEHNRLYWYRQTLGQGPEFLTYFQNEAQLEKSRLLSDRFSAERPKGSFSTLEIQRTEQGDSAMYLCASSLSGFQPQHFGDGTRLSIL.

In its sample, this clone was seen once. The chain employs TRBV3-1 (or the pseudogene TRBV3-2) and TRBJ1-4, with 9 bases aligning to TRBD1. V lost 4 bases and J lost 8; bases outside the gene matches: 5. The CDR3 length is 14 residues. The V gene's germline CDR1 is LGHDT and CDR2 YNNKEL (reference sequence). CDR3 in amino acids: CASSPGQGFEKLFF. The CDR3 DNA is TGTGCCAGCAGCCCGGGACAGGGTTTCGAAAAACTGTTTTTT.

This rearrangement joins TRBV5-1 to TRBJ1-1, with 7 nucleotides matching TRBD1. Germline trimming cut 9 bases from V and 5 bases from J; bases unmatched to any gene: 16. CDR1 and CDR2 (germline): SGHRS, YFSETQ. This CDR3 has 15 residues. CDR3 bases: TGCGCCACCTCGCTTGAGACAGGGACGGGAACTGAAGCTTTCTTT. Its protein is CATSLETGTGTEAFF.